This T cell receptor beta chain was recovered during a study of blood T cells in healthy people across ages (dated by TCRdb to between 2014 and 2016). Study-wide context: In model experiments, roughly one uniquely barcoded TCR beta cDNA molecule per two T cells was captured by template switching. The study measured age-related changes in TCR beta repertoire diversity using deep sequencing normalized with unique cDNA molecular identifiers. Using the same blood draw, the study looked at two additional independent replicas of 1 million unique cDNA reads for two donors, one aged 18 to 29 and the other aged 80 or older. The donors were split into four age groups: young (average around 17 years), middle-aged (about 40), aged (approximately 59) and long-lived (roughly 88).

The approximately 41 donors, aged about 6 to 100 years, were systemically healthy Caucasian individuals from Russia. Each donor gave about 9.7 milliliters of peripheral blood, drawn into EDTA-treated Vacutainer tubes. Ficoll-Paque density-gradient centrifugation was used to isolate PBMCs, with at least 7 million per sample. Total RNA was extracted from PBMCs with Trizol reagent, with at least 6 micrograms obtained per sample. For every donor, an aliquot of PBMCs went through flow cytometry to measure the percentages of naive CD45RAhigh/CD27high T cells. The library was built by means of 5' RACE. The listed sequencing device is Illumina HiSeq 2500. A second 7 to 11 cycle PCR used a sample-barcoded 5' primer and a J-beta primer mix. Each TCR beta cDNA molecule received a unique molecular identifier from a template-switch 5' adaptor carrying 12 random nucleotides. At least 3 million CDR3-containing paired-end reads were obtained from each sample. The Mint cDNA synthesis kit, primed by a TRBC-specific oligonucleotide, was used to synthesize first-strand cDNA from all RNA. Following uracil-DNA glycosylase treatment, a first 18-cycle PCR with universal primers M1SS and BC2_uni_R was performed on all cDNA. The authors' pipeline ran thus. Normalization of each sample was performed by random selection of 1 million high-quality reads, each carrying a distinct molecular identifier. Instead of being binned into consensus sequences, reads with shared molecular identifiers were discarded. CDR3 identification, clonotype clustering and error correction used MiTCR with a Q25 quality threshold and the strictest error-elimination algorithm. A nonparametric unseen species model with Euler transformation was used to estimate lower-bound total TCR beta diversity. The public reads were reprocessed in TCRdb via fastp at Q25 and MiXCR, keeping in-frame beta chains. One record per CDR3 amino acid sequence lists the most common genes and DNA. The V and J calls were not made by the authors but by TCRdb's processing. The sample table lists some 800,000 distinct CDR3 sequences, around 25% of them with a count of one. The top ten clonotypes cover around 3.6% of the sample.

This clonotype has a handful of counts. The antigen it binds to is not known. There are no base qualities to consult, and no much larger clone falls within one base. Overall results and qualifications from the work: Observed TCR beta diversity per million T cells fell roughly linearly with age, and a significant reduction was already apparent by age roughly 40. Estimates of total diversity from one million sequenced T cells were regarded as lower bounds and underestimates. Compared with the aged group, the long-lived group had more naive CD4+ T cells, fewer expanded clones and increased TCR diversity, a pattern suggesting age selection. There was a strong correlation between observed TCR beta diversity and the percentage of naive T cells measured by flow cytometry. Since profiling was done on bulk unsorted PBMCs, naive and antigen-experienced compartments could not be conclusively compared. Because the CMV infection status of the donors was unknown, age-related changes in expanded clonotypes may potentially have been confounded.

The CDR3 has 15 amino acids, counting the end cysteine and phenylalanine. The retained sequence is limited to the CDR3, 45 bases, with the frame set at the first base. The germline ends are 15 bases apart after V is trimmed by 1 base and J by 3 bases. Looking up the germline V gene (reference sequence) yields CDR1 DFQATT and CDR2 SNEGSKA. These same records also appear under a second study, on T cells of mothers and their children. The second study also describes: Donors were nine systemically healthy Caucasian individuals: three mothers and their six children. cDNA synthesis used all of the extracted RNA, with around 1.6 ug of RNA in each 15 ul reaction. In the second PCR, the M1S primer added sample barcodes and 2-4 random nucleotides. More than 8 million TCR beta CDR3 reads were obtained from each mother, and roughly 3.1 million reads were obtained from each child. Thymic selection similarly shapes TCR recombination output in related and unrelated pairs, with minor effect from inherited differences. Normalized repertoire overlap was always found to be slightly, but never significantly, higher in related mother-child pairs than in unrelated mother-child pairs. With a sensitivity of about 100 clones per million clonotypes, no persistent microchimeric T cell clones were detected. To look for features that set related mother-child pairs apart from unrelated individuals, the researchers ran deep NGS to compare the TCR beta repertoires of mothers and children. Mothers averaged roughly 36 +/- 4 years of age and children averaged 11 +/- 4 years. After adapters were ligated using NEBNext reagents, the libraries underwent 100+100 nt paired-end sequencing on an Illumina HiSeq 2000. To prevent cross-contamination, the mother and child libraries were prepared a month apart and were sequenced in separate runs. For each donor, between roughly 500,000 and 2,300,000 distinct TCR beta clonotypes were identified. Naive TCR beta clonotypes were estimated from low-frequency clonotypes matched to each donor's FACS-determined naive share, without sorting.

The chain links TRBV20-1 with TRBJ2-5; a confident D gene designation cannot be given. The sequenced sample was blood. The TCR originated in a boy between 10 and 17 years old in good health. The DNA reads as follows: TGCAGTGCTAGAGTTACAAGACGTAATAAAGAGACCCAGTACTTC. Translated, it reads CSARVTRRNKETQYF.